This TCR beta chain was sequenced for a study of blood T cell repertoires in COVID-19. Per the original data handling: From reference gene primer amplification, estimates of nucleated cell counts were derived. Clones were sequenced by immunoSEQ multiplex PCR, and TCRdb holds only the in-frame ones, with some missing. The DNA gave D and trimming, while V, J and clone size come from that table. Of about 100,000 clones in the sample, approximately 80% were seen once. V lost 6 bases, J lost 4 bases, and 6 bases stayed unmatched. The germline V gene has CDR1 MNHEY and CDR2 SVGAGI. This CDR3 comprises 14 residues.

This clonotype was obtained from a man aged 70 or older with active or convalescent COVID-19. This chain uses TRBV6-5 with TRBJ1-5; 7 bases fit TRBD1. Sequences were obtained from peripheral blood. The CDR3 region is CASRQQGRNQPQHF. Written as DNA, the CDR3 is TGTGCCAGCAGGCAACAGGGGCGAAATCAGCCCCAGCATTTT.